One sample yielded the 20 T cell receptor beta chains listed below, sequenced in a study of blood T cell repertoires in COVID-19. Here immunoSEQ multiplex PCR was the method, and the copy in TCRdb shows in-frame clones only, minus some. The table has around 250,000 clones, 75% to 90% seen once. The sequenced sample was PBMCs or T cells enriched from blood (not recorded which). The receptors derive from a woman between 40 and 50 years old who had been exposed to COVID-19.

The V and J genes are TRBV19 and TRBJ2-3; 9 bases map to TRBD1. V lost 7 bases and J lost 3; bases outside the gene matches: 5. The CDR3 loop spans 14 amino acids. Germline V lookup: CDR1 LNHDA, CDR2 SQIVND (reference sequence). The CDR3 nucleotides read TGTGCCAGTACCAGCGGACAGGGGACAGATACGCAGTATTTT. Translating it yields CASTSGQGTDTQYF.

V and J are TRBV29-1 and TRBJ1-2; D perhaps matches TRBD1 (5 bases). Trimming shortened V by 5 bases and J by 0 bases, and 13 bases separated the two germline ends. CDR3 length: 14 amino acids. Looked up from germline, CDR1 is SQVTM and CDR2 is ANQGSEA. The CDR3 sequence is CSVQMGHSNYGYTF. The CDR3 region has the DNA TGCAGCGTTCAGATGGGGCACTCTAACTATGGCTACACCTTC.

The gene calls are TRBV5-1 and TRBJ2-1; D remains ambiguous. V was shortened by 4 bases and J by 6 bases, with 8 bases between the two germline ends. The CDR3 sequence is 12 residues long. Germline CDR1 reads SGHRS; CDR2 reads YFSETQ. The CDR3 loop is CASSPHTNEQFF. Here the CDR3 DNA reads TGCGCCAGCAGCCCCCACACCAATGAGCAGTTCTTC.

The chain links TRBV12-3 or TRBV12-4 to TRBJ1-5; D not resolved. The CDR3 runs 13 residues. The V end was cut by 3 bases, the J end by 4 bases, with 7 bases between. The CDR3 nucleotides read TGTGCCAGCAGTTTCTCCTTAAATCAGCCCCAGCATTTT. This codes for CASSFSLNQPQHF.

V is TRBV7-2 and J is TRBJ1-2; unclear D gene. CDR1 is SGHTA, CDR2 FQGNSA, per germline. V was trimmed by 2 bases and J by 7 bases, leaving 14 bases between them. CDR3 length equals 14 residues. The CDR3 loop is CASSLSPFEGGYTF. DNA of the CDR3: TGTGCCAGCAGCTTATCGCCCTTTGAGGGTGGCTACACCTTC.

This clone has just a few counts. The chain carries TRBV18 and TRBJ1-1; TRBD1 might be the D (5 bases). V lost 4 bases, J lost 1 base, and 7 bases lay in between. Germline CDR1 KGHSH, CDR2 LQKENI. The CDR3 has 13 amino acids. CDR3 region: CASSQTENTEAFF. The DNA of the CDR3 is TGTGCCAGCTCACAGACAGAGAACACTGAAGCTTTCTTT.

J is TRBJ2-2 and V is TRBV10-3; D might be TRBD1 (6 bases). The CDR3 covers 14 residues. CDR1 is ENHRY, CDR2 SYGVKD, per germline. Trimming shortened V by 2 bases and J by 6 bases, and 10 bases separated the two germline ends. The CDR3 region has the DNA TGTGCCATCAGTGAGAACAGGGATTCCGGGGAGCTGTTTTTT. Amino acids: CAISENRDSGELFF.

The chain carries TRBV10-3 and TRBJ2-1; the match to TRBD2 covers 11 bases. Trimming took 6 bases from V and 3 from J; bases not matched to a gene: 10. Germline-derived CDR1 and CDR2 are ENHRY and SYGVKD. The CDR3 runs to 17 residues. The CDR3 DNA reads as TGTGCCATCAGGGGAGGGACTAGCGGTGATAACTACAATGAGCAGTTCTTC. Protein product: CAIRGGTSGDNYNEQFF.

The V gene is TRBV12-3 or TRBV12-4, the J gene TRBJ1-5, with D unresolved. V shed 5 bases and J shed 6 bases, with 8 bases lying between them. CDR3 length equals 12 residues. The CDR3 coding sequence is TGTGCCAGCAGTCGGGGAGGTCAGCCCCAGCATTTT. It specifies CASSRGGQPQHF.

This clone was counted a single time. J is TRBJ1-2 and V is TRBV29-1, with 8 nucleotides matching TRBD1. The CDR3 covers 12 residues. V shed 6 bases, J shed 2 bases, and the junction held 2 bases outside the gene matches. Germline loops: CDR1 SQVTM, CDR2 ANQGSEA. The CDR3 here is CSVRTGNYGYTF. The CDR3 DNA follows: TGCAGCGTCCGGACAGGGAACTATGGCTACACCTTC.

The chain employs TRBV3-1 (or the pseudogene TRBV3-2) and TRBJ2-2, with 9 bases fitting TRBD2. The CDR3 contains 15 residues. V was clipped by 6 bases and J by 2 bases; unmatched bases: 4. Germline loops: CDR1 LGHDT, CDR2 YNNKEL (reference sequence). CDR3 coding DNA: TGTGCCAGCAGTCTGACTAGCGGAAACACCGGGGAGCTGTTTTTT. Amino acid sequence: CASSLTSGNTGELFF.

This clone has just one count. V gene TRBV7-8 combines with J gene TRBJ2-3, with D unresolved. This CDR3 contains 15 residues. Germline assignment: CDR1 SGHVS and CDR2 FQNEAQ. V lost 3 bases to trimming and J lost 2 bases, with 12 bases between them. The CDR3 DNA sequence: TGTGCCAGCAGCTTGGCGGCCAGAAACACAGATACGCAGTATTTT. The encoded protein is CASSLAARNTDTQYF.

This chain joins TRBV19 and TRBJ1-2; maybe TRBD1 (5 bases). Germline V lookup: CDR1 LNHDA, CDR2 SQIVND (reference sequence). The CDR3 loop spans 13 amino acids. V lost 9 bases to trimming and J lost 4 bases, with 15 bases between them. CDR3 nucleotide sequence: TGTGCCAGCGGGACTCTGGCGGGCTATGGCTACACCTTC. It encodes CASGTLAGYGYTF.

The genes are TRBV6-5 and TRBJ2-7; maybe TRBD1 (6 bases). The CDR3 totals 12 residues. CDR1 is MNHEY and CDR2 is SVGAGI in the germline V gene. The V and J ends lost 6 bases and 6 bases respectively, with 12 bases between them. The CDR3 DNA sequence: TGTGCCAGCAGCGTCCAGGGGATCGAGCAGTACTTC. Amino acids: CASSVQGIEQYF.

The CDR3 region is CASSPERGGETQYF. The CDR3 DNA reads as TGTGCCAGCAGCCCAGAAAGAGGGGGTGAGACCCAGTACTTC. This rearrangement joins TRBV9 to TRBJ2-5, with D possibly being TRBD1 (6 bases). The CDR3 loop spans 14 amino acids. V lost 4 bases and J 5 bases, leaving 15 bases between the germline ends. Per germline, CDR1 SGDLS and CDR2 YYNGEE.

The V gene is TRBV6-5, the J gene TRBJ1-1; no firm D call. The CDR3 contains 15 residues. Between the trimmed V and J ends, which lost 0 bases and 3 bases, there was a span of 11 bases. Germline lookup yields CDR1 MNHEY and CDR2 SVGAGI. The CDR3 here is CASSYSSAKYTEAFF. CDR3 sequence (DNA): TGTGCCAGCAGTTACTCGAGTGCAAAATACACTGAAGCTTTCTTT.

The chain couples TRBV6-5 to TRBJ2-7, with D tentatively TRBD1 (6 bases). Germline assignment: CDR1 MNHEY and CDR2 SVGAGI. The CDR3 runs to 16 residues. V was clipped by 2 bases and J by 4 bases, with 18 bases between them. For the CDR3, the DNA is TGTGCCAGCAGTTACAGTCGGACAGAACTCGTTTACGAGCAGTACTTC. Its translation is CASSYSRTELVYEQYF.

This sequence joins TRBV6-2 or TRBV6-3 and TRBJ1-2; 8 bases are shared with TRBD1. Germline CDR1 and CDR2: MNHEY and SVGEGT. The CDR3 has 15 amino acids. J lost 3 bases, V lost 0 bases, and 3 bases had no gene match. The CDR3 coding sequence is TGTGCCAGCAGTTACTCCAGGGGGCAGGACTATGGCTACACCTTC. Translated: CASSYSRGQDYGYTF.

The chain joins TRBV7-9 to TRBJ2-7; 7 bases line up with TRBD1. V lost 5 bases, J lost 3 bases, and 7 bases stayed unmatched. CDR3 size: 14 residues. CDR1 and CDR2 from the germline V gene are SEHNR and FQNEAQ (reference sequence). The CDR3 DNA reads TGTGCCAGCAGCCTAAGACAGGGCAACTACGAGCAGTACTTC. This encodes CASSLRQGNYEQYF.

J is TRBJ2-4 and V is TRBV7-2; perhaps TRBD2 as D (7 bases). In germline, CDR1 is SGHTA, CDR2 FQGNSA. This CDR3 is built from 16 residues. Trimming stripped 5 bases from V and 3 bases from J, with 17 bases between. The CDR3: CASSVGGLRGKNIQYF. CDR3 in DNA: TGTGCCAGCAGCGTAGGGGGACTAAGAGGCAAAAACATTCAGTACTTC. The whole variable domain, remainder taken from reference TRBV7-2 and TRBJ2-4, is GAGVSQSPSNKVTEKGKDVELRCDPISGHTALYWYRQSLGQGLEFLIYFQGNSAPDKSGLPSDRFSAERTGGSVSTLTIQRTQQEDSAVYLCASSVGGLRGKNIQYFGAGTRLSVL.